The 19 T cell receptor beta chains reported below all come from one sample, sequenced in a study of T-cell memory formation after mild COVID-19. TCRdb re-called the 5' RACE reads through MiXCR, storing one row per CDR3 protein. The repertoire holds about 360,000 distinct CDR3 sequences, with over 13% as singletons. The material sequenced was PBMCs or a T cell subset sorted from them (not recorded which). These receptors were obtained from a young man who had mild COVID-19 (a few samples of this study predate the infection). Cell type and time point are not known.

The chain has TRBV25-1 and TRBJ1-5; D not certain. V lost 5 bases, J lost 2 bases, and 19 bases lay in between. From germline, CDR1 is MGHDK and CDR2 SYGVNS. The CDR3 covers 17 residues. The CDR3 here is CASSPSLNPAGNQPQHF. The CDR3 coding sequence is TGTGCCAGCAGTCCATCTCTCAATCCTGCGGGCAATCAGCCCCAGCATTTT.

This chain joins TRBV4-2 and TRBJ2-4, with 7 positions matching TRBD2. V gave up 1 base and J gave up 4 bases; unmatched junction bases: 4. The CDR3 totals 15 residues. Germline lookup yields CDR1 LGHNA and CDR2 YNFKEQ. CDR3 sequence (DNA): TGTGCCAGCAGCCAAGGGCGGCGGGGGAAAAACATTCAGTACTTC. Translation gives CASSQGRRGKNIQYF.

This clonotype was seen more than once but under ten times. The chain combines TRBV6-5 with TRBJ2-5, with 9 nucleotides matching TRBD1. This CDR3 has 15 amino acids. Germline lookup yields CDR1 MNHEY and CDR2 SVGAGI. V shed 6 bases, J shed 4 bases, and the junction held 9 bases outside the gene matches. CDR3 protein: CASRPGTGPLETQYF. In nucleotides, the CDR3 is TGTGCCAGCAGACCTGGGACAGGGCCGTTAGAGACCCAGTACTTC.

This clonotype was observed a handful of times. V is TRBV5-1 and J is TRBJ1-6; D might be TRBD1 (5 bases). With 4 bases removed from V and 14 bases from J, the gap between germline ends came to 19 bases. Germline CDR1 reads SGHRS; CDR2 reads YFSETQ. The CDR3 consists of 14 residues. The CDR3 sequence is CASSITGPFQTLHF. The DNA for the CDR3 is TGCGCCAGCAGCATAACAGGACCCTTTCAGACCCTCCACTTT.

This clonotype was recorded a few times. The CDR3 nucleotides are TGCAGTGCTAACAAAGTCAGTCAGAATCAGCCCCAGCATTTT. It specifies CSANKVSQNQPQHF. This sequence joins TRBV20-1 and TRBJ1-5; D remains unclear. The CDR3 spans 14 residues. Germline loops: CDR1 DFQATT, CDR2 SNEGSKA (reference sequence). Trimming took off 4 bases at V and 4 bases at J, with 14 bases between the two ends.

This sequence joins TRBV18 and TRBJ2-6, with a weak D call TRBD1 (6 bases). The V end was cut by 3 bases, the J end by 2 bases, with 14 bases between. The V gene's germline CDR1 is KGHSH and CDR2 LQKENI. CDR3 size: 17 residues. The CDR3 DNA sequence: TGTGCCAGCTCACCGGCTACAGGGTTCCCTGGGGCCAACGTCCTGACTTTC. Translated: CASSPATGFPGANVLTF.

This clonotype occurred a few times. The chain recombines TRBV15 with TRBJ2-3; D is unclear. CDR1 and CDR2 (germline): LNHNV, YYDKDF (reference sequence). V was pared by 5 bases and J by 4 bases, with 10 bases between. The CDR3 has 13 amino acids. The CDR3 DNA is TGTGCCACCAGCGGACGGGTGGCAGATACGCAGTATTTT. Its translation is CATSGRVADTQYF.

This clonotype was found a few times. This rearrangement joins TRBV4-3 to TRBJ1-2; 9 bases fit TRBD1. The CDR3 runs 14 residues. V shed 3 bases and J 5 bases; nucleotides not matched to a gene: 4. Germline V gives CDR1 LGHNA, CDR2 YSLEER. This CDR3 is CASSQADRGYGYTF. In DNA form, the CDR3 reads TGCGCCAGCAGCCAGGCGGACAGGGGATATGGCTACACCTTC.

The table lists this clonotype with a few counts. This chain uses TRBV5-1 with TRBJ2-3; D not certain. The CDR3 is made up of 14 amino acids. Germline V gene sequence: CDR1 SGHRS, CDR2 YFSETQ. Trimming shortened V by 2 bases and J by 6 bases, and 13 bases separated the two germline ends. CDR3 coding DNA: TGCGCCAGCAGCTTAAACATCCTTGGGGATACGCAGTATTTT. Its protein product is CASSLNILGDTQYF.

This clonotype was counted only a few times. The chain links TRBV10-3 to TRBJ1-5; D is uncertain. V lost 9 bases and J lost 3, with 12 bases in between. Germline V lookup: CDR1 ENHRY, CDR2 SYGVKD. This CDR3 has 13 amino acids. Here the CDR3 reads CAIGKGFNQPQHF. CDR3 nucleotide sequence: TGTGCCATTGGGAAAGGGTTCAATCAGCCCCAGCATTTT.

J is TRBJ1-4 and V is TRBV2, with 7 bases aligning to TRBD1. The CDR3 covers 14 residues. V dropped 7 bases and J dropped 2; count of bases not matched to a gene: 4. CDR1 is SNHLY, CDR2 FYNNEI, per germline. This CDR3 reads CASTQQGTNEKLFF. CDR3 in DNA: TGTGCCAGCACACAACAGGGGACTAATGAAAAACTGTTTTTT. The full variable domain, in which reference TRBV2 and TRBJ1-4 provide the parts outside the CDR3, is EPEVTQTPSHQVTQMGQEVILRCVPISNHLYFYWYRQILGQKVEFLVSFYNNEISEKSEIFDDQFSVERPDGSNFTLKIRSTKLEDSAMYFCASTQQGTNEKLFFGSGTQLSVL.

The CDR3 here is CSARPHDYGYTF. CDR3 DNA: TGCAGTGCTAGACCGCATGACTATGGCTACACCTTC. The chain links TRBV20-1 to TRBJ1-2; D gene unclear. V lost 2 bases, J lost 3 bases, and 7 bases lay in between. The CDR3 loop spans 12 amino acids. The germline CDR1 and CDR2 sequences are DFQATT and SNEGSKA (reference sequence).

This clonotype was detected many times. The gene calls are TRBV7-2 and TRBJ1-5, with unresolved D. In germline, CDR1 is SGHTA, CDR2 FQGNSA. Trimming cost V 1 base and J 1 base, with 8 bases left between them. The CDR3 covers 15 residues. This chain's CDR3 is CASSLVVGSNQPQHF. The DNA for the CDR3 is TGTGCCAGCAGCTTAGTGGTAGGGAGCAATCAGCCCCAGCATTTT.

The chain combines TRBV9 with TRBJ2-3; D remains unclear. CDR1 is SGDLS, CDR2 YYNGEE, per germline. The CDR3 is 15 amino acids. Trimming removed 0 bases at V and 1 base at J, with 9 bases between. The CDR3, as DNA: TGTGCCAGCAGCGTAGTGGGTAGTCGCACAGATACGCAGTATTTT. This encodes CASSVVGSRTDTQYF.

This clonotype was counted between two and nine times. The chain joins TRBV6-1 to TRBJ1-5, with 9 bases matching TRBD1. The junction had 6 bases not matched to a gene; V was cut back by 9 bases and J by 6 bases. Germline CDR1 and CDR2: MNHNS and SASEGT. CDR3 length equals 13 residues. The CDR3 region is CASTGTGSQPQHF. DNA of the CDR3: TGTGCCAGTACCGGGACAGGGAGTCAGCCCCAGCATTTT.

As to this clonotype: At one end the junction does not follow the germline gene, possibly because of a read error. The chain combines TRBV6-2 or TRBV6-3 with TRBJ2-5; D ambiguous. The CDR3 spans 12 residues. The V gene's germline CDR1 is MNHEY and CDR2 SVGEGT. The DNA of the CDR3 is TGTGCCAGCAGTTATGATATGGAGACCCAGTGCTTC. It encodes CASSYDMETQCF.

The rearrangement uses TRBV27 and TRBJ2-3; 7 bases align to TRBD1. Germline CDR1 and CDR2: MNHEY and SMNVEV (reference sequence). J lost 5 bases, V lost 5 bases, and 7 bases had no gene match. The CDR3 covers 14 residues. CDR3 coding DNA: TGTGCCAGCAGTCAGGGTAGGGGGCTAGATACGCAGTATTTT. This sequence encodes CASSQGRGLDTQYF.

The chain joins TRBV6-2 or TRBV6-3 to TRBJ1-5, with a weak D call TRBD1 (5 bases). The V end was cut by 6 bases, the J end by 2 bases, with 14 bases between. Germline V gene data show CDR1 as MNHEY and CDR2 as SVGEGT. This CDR3 is 15 amino acids long. The CDR3 DNA reads as TGTGCCAGCAGCTGGGACGATGGGGGCAATCAGCCCCAGCATTTT. Translated, it gives CASSWDDGGNQPQHF.

This clonotype came up a few times. The chain is built from TRBV4-2 and TRBJ2-3, with 15 positions matching TRBD2. CDR1 is LGHNA, CDR2 YNFKEQ, per germline. The CDR3 extends over 17 amino acids. Trimming removed 3 bases from V and 2 bases from J; junction bases left unmatched: 3. Here the CDR3 reads CASSQGLAGGNTDTQYF. CDR3 DNA sequence: TGTGCCAGCAGCCAGGGACTAGCGGGGGGCAACACAGATACGCAGTATTTT.